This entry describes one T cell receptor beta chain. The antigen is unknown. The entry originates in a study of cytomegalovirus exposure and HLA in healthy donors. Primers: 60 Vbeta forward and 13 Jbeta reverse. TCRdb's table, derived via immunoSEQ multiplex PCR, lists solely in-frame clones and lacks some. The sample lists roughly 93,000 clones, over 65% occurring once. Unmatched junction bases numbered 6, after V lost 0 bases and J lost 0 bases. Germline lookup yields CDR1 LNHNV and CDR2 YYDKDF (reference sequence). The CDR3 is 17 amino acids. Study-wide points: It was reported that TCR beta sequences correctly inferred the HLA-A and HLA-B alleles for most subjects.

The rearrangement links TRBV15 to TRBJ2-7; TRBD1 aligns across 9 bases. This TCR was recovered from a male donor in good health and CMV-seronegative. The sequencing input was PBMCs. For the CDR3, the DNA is TGTGCCACCAGCAGAGATAGACCGGGACAGGGCTCCTACGAGCAGTACTTC. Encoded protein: CATSRDRPGQGSYEQYF.